Given below is one TCR beta chain in context. The antigen is unknown. This entry is derived from a study of T cell responses to AZD1222 COVID-19 vaccine. Study-level points and caveats: The reported proportion of spike-specific TCRs targeting unmutated variant regions was nearly half. A mostly white British donor set with more females was recruited, and clonal diversity was possibly underestimated. The breadth and depth of Spike-specific TCRs increased once two AZD1222 doses had been given.

Trimming shortened V by 5 bases and J by 5 bases, and 18 bases separated the two germline ends. CDR1 and CDR2 from the germline V gene are SGHVS and FQNEAQ. This CDR3 comprises 15 residues. Here immunoSEQ multiplex PCR was the method, and the copy in TCRdb shows in-frame clones only, minus some. The table lists some 150,000 clones, under 95% of them singletons. This receptor was identified in an adult in good health. The rearrangement joins TRBV7-8 to TRBJ1-1; tentative D call: TRBD1 (5 bases). Sample: peripheral blood, taken on day 0 of AZD1222 vaccination. The CDR3 DNA is TGTGCCAGCAGCCGCCCGTCTGGGACCAGGACTGAAGCTTTCTTT. Translation: CASSRPSGTRTEAFF.